The entry below gives a single TCR beta chain sequence along with its context. Its specificity is unknown. The sample belongs to a study of T-cell memory formation after mild COVID-19. For the study at large: Most TCR clusters belonged to a single donor.

TCR alpha and TCR beta cDNA libraries with sample barcodes and UMIs came from 5'RACE using constant-segment primers. TCRdb recomputed calls from the 5' RACE reads with MiXCR, one row per CDR3 protein. The sample lists 150,000 to 200,000 distinct CDR3 sequences, 9.5% to 13% seen once, with 3% to 4% in the top ten. The length of the CDR3 is 14 residues. Deletions cut 7 bases from V and 6 bases from J, with 16 bases between. Whole-study results and caveats: Second-wave clones reaching peak frequency on day 37 lacked confirmed SARS-CoV-2 specificity. CM and EM subsets held most contracting CD4+ clones; EMRA held CD8+ ones.

The sample comprised PBMCs or a T cell subset sorted from them (not recorded which). The source of this sequence is a man younger than 30 who had mild COVID-19 (a few samples of this study predate the infection). Cell type and time point are not known. V usage is TRBV12-3 or TRBV12-4 and J usage is TRBJ2-1, with D unresolved. The CDR3, as DNA: TGTGCCAGCAACACCTCACGGCGAGGCAATGAGCAGTTCTTC. It yields the protein CASNTSRRGNEQFF.